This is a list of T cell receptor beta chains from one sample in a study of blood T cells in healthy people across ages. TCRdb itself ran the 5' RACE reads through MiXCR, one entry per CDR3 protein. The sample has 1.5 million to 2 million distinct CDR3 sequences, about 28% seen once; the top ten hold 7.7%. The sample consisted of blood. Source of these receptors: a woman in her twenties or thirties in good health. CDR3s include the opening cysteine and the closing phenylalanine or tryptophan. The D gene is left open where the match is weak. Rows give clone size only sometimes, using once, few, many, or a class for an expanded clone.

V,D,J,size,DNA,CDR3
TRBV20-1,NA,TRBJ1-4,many,TGCAGTGTCCAGGAGGGAGAAAAACTGTTTTTT,CSVQEGEKLFF
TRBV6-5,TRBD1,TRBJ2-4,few,TGTGCCAGCAAGACAGGGGGCAAAAACATTCAGTACTTC,CASKTGGKNIQYF
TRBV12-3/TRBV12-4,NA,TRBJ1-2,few,TGTGCCAGCAGGACCCTCCGGCATGGCTACACCTTC,CASRTLRHGYTF
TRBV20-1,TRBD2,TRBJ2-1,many,TGCAGTGTACCGGGACTAGCGGGCTACAATGAGCAGTTCTTC,CSVPGLAGYNEQFF
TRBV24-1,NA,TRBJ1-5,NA,TGTGCCACCAGTGACAGGTCGGAACGCAATCAGCCCCAGCATTTT,CATSDRSERNQPQHF
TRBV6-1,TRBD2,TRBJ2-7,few,TGTGCCAGCAGTGCCAGCCCGGGACTAGCGGTCAGCTCCTACGAGCAGTACTTC,CASSASPGLAVSSYEQYF
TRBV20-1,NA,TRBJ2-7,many,TGCAGTGCTAGAGACACTACATCCTACGAGCAGTACTTC,CSARDTTSYEQYF
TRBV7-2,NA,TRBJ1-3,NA,TGTGCCAGCAGCAGTCCCACGGATGTGGACACCATATATTTT,CASSSPTDVDTIYF
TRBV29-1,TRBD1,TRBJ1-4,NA,TGCAGCGTTGAAGCGGGACAGGGACTGTTCCGAGAAAAACTGTTTTTT,CSVEAGQGLFREKLFF
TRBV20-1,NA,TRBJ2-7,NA,TGCAGTGCTAGAGGACCAAACCCTTACGAGCAGTACTTC,CSARGPNPYEQYF
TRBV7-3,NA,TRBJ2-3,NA,TGTGCCAGCAGCCCCAGATCTAGCACAGATACGCAGTATTTT,CASSPRSSTDTQYF
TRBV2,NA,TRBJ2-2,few,TGTGCCAGCACCGTGGGGGGGCTGGTCACCGGGGAGCTGTTTTTT,CASTVGGLVTGELFF
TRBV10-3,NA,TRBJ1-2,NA,TGTGCCATCTTCTCTTCCGACTATGGCTACACCTTC,CAIFSSDYGYTF
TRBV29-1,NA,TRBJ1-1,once,TGCAGCGTTGGGGATCGGGCCGGGTCCCAAGGCACTGAAGCTTTCTTT,CSVGDRAGSQGTEAFF
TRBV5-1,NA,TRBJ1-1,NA,TGCGCCAGCAGCTCGGACCTCAGGGCGAACACTGAAGCTTTCTTT,CASSSDLRANTEAFF
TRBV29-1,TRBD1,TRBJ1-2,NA,TGCAGCGTTGAAAATGGACAGGGCTATGGCTACACCTTC,CSVENGQGYGYTF
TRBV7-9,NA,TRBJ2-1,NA,TGTGCCAGCAGCCCATCAAATATAGGGCCCTTAAGACATGAGCAGTTCTTC,CASSPSNIGPLRHEQFF
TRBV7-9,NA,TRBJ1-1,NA,TGTGCCAGCAGCTTCCTCTTGGGAGTGAACACTGAAGCTTTCTTT,CASSFLLGVNTEAFF